This passage covers 14 T cell receptor beta chains from one sample sequenced in a study of cytomegalovirus exposure and HLA in healthy donors. PCR used 60 Vbeta primers and 13 Jbeta primers. Here immunoSEQ multiplex PCR was the method, and the copy in TCRdb shows in-frame clones only, minus some. This table holds over 70,000 clones. The sequenced sample was PBMCs. These receptors originate from a woman between 40 and 50 years old in good health and CMV-seropositive.

The chain links TRBV11-2 to TRBJ1-6; D ambiguous. V lost 3 bases and J 10 bases, leaving 16 bases between the germline ends. The CDR3 consists of 15 residues. In germline, CDR1 is SGHAT, CDR2 FQNNGV. CDR3 sequence: CASSFRGGYGSPLHF. The CDR3 nucleotides are TGTGCCAGCAGCTTCCGCGGAGGGTATGGATCACCCCTCCACTTT.

Concerning this clone itself: This sample also contains other DNA sequences that code for the same CDR3. This rearrangement joins TRBV2 to TRBJ2-1, with 8 bases lining up with TRBD2. This CDR3 comprises 15 residues. Germline CDR1 reads SNHLY; CDR2 reads FYNNEI. J gave up 8 bases and V 6 bases, and 12 bases lay outside the gene matches. The CDR3 loop is CASRKLAGGIHEQFF. In DNA form, the CDR3 reads TGTGCCAGCAGGAAACTGGCGGGAGGAATCCATGAGCAGTTCTTC.

The chain carries TRBV10-3 and TRBJ2-2; TRBD1 matches 8 bases. CDR1 is ENHRY and CDR2 is SYGVKD in the germline V gene. V shed 5 bases and J 1 base; nucleotides not matched to a gene: 9. The length of the CDR3 is 17 residues. This CDR3 is CAISKPQQGVNTGELFF. The CDR3 DNA reads TGTGCCATCAGTAAACCCCAACAGGGGGTGAACACCGGGGAGCTGTTTTTT.

The chain employs TRBV21-1 and TRBJ1-1; the DNA was not used to check the table's D call, TRBD1. TRBV21-1 represents a pseudogene. CDR3 length: 17 amino acids. CDR3 DNA sequence: TGTGCCAGCAGCAAAATTAGGCAGGGTGAAGGGAACACTGAAGCTTTCTTT. As protein: CASSKIRQGEGNTEAFF.

The rearrangement links TRBV7-9 to TRBJ2-1, with 9 positions matching TRBD1. The CDR3 covers 17 residues. Per the germline V gene, CDR1 is SEHNR and CDR2 is FQNEAQ (reference sequence). Trimming removed 5 bases from V and 3 bases from J; junction bases left unmatched: 11. CDR3 bases: TGTGCCAGCAGCCCTGGTCGGGGACAGGGCCTCTACAATGAGCAGTTCTTC. This encodes CASSPGRGQGLYNEQFF.

The V call is TRBV6-1, the J call TRBJ2-2, with D possibly matching TRBD1 (5 bases). Germline V gene data show CDR1 as MNHNS and CDR2 as SASEGT. The ends were cut back, 7 bases at V and 1 base at J, with 7 bases in the middle. This CDR3 is 13 amino acids long. The CDR3 is CASKQGNTGELFF. The CDR3, as DNA: TGTGCCAGCAAGCAGGGGAACACCGGGGAGCTGTTTTTT.

The chain links TRBV29-1 to TRBJ2-1; TRBD1 might be the D (5 bases). The CDR3 covers 14 residues. V dropped 4 bases and J dropped 5 bases, with 15 bases sitting between them. Germline CDR1 and CDR2: SQVTM and ANQGSEA. CDR3: CSVGRMTDHNEQFF. As DNA, the CDR3 is TGCAGCGTTGGGCGGATGACAGACCACAATGAGCAGTTCTTC.

CDR3 in amino acids: CASSPGTGAVTSPLHF. CDR3 bases: TGTGCCAGTAGTCCAGGGACAGGGGCCGTCACTTCACCCCTCCACTTT. The V and J genes are TRBV19 and TRBJ1-6; TRBD1 agrees at 10 bases. From germline, CDR1 is LNHDA and CDR2 SQIVND (reference sequence). The CDR3 runs 16 residues. J gave up 9 bases and V 5 bases, and 10 bases lay outside the gene matches.

The gene calls are TRBV5-3 and TRBJ1-1; TRBD1 agrees at 8 bases. TRBV5-3 is marked as an open reading frame, function uncertain. V lost 5 bases to trimming and J lost 1 base; unmatched junction nucleotides: 4. This CDR3 is built from 14 residues. The chain's CDR3 is CARRRTGTNTEAFF. The CDR3 region has the DNA TGTGCCAGAAGGCGGACAGGGACGAACACTGAAGCTTTCTTT.

The chain employs TRBV5-4 and TRBJ1-1; TRBD1 agrees at 7 bases. V lost 3 bases and J lost 4; bases outside the gene matches: 0. CDR3 length equals 12 residues. Germline-derived CDR1 and CDR2 are SGHNT and YYREEE (reference sequence). This CDR3 is CASSWTGTEAFF. The CDR3 nucleotides read TGTGCCAGCAGCTGGACAGGCACTGAAGCTTTCTTT. The variable domain in full, completed from reference TRBV5-4 and TRBJ1-1, reads ETGVTQSPTHLIKTRGQQVTLRCSSQSGHNTVSWYQQALGQGPQFIFQYYREEENGRGNFPPRFSGLQFPNYSSELNVNALELDDSALYLCASSWTGTEAFFGQGTRLTVV.

The chain links TRBV18 to TRBJ2-5, with TRBD1 matching 7 bases. The CDR3 spans 15 residues. Germline V gene data show CDR1 as KGHSH and CDR2 as LQKENI. V lost 4 bases, J lost 2 bases, and 7 bases stayed unmatched. In DNA form, the CDR3 reads TGTGCCAGCTCACTATCCCCGGGACAGCAAGAGACCCAGTACTTC. This codes for CASSLSPGQQETQYF.

This chain connects TRBV4-2 to TRBJ2-7, with 14 bases lining up with TRBD2. The CDR3 length is 19 residues. V lost 1 base to trimming and J lost 0 bases; unmatched junction nucleotides: 8. Looked up from germline, CDR1 is LGHNA and CDR2 is YNFKEQ. CDR3 sequence: CASSQVGLAGGGSSYEQYF. The CDR3 bases are TGTGCCAGCAGCCAAGTCGGACTAGCGGGAGGAGGGAGCTCCTACGAGCAGTACTTC.

The chain has TRBV30 and TRBJ1-5; the D is unclear. The CDR3 consists of 13 residues. The V gene lost 2 bases and the J gene lost 3 bases, with 8 bases spanning the gap. Germline CDR1 is GTSNPN and CDR2 is SVGIG (reference sequence). The CDR3 DNA sequence: TGTGCCTGGAGTCCAGGTCCCAATCAGCCCCAGCATTTT. Translation gives CAWSPGPNQPQHF. The full variable domain, rest sourced from reference TRBV30 and TRBJ1-5, is SQTIHQWPATLVQPVGSPLSLECTVEGTSNPNLYWYRQAAGRGLQLLFYSVGIGQISSEVPQNLSASRPQDRQFILSSKKLLLSDSGFYLCAWSPGPNQPQHFGDGTRLSIL.

The CDR3 region is CSVEDRDRGTGELFF. CDR3 bases: TGCAGCGTTGAAGACCGGGACAGGGGTACCGGGGAGCTGTTTTTT. The rearrangement links TRBV29-1 to TRBJ2-2; 10 nucleotides line up with TRBD1. Germline CDR1 SQVTM, CDR2 ANQGSEA. The CDR3 length is 15 residues. V was pared by 0 bases and J by 5 bases, with 3 bases of the junction left unmatched.